The entry that follows covers one T cell receptor (beta chain) sequence. Its target is unknown. Germline lookup yields CDR1 SGHKS and CDR2 YYEKEE (reference sequence). This CDR3 contains 12 residues. V gave up 5 bases and J gave up 9 bases; unmatched junction bases: 4. Amplified TCR beta CDR3 regions came from RNA transcripts. A set of HTBI primers served as the primers for a first-round RT-PCR of the TCR CDR3. From the multiplex PCR reads, TCRdb called clonotypes with MiXCR, one entry per CDR3 protein. The profile shows hundreds of thousands of distinct CDR3 sequences, roughly 20% of them singletons. Diagnoses were established using clinical symptoms, serum thyroxine and TRAb, thyroid ultrasound and orbital computed tomography. Around 10 ml of fresh peripheral blood supplied the PBMCs. These data originate in a study of T cells in Graves' hyperthyroidism and ophthalmopathy. Study-wide points: Most thyroid clonotypes expanded above 0.001 appeared in blood too. Before onset, ophthalmopathy was predicted by the model a median approximately 6.7 months earlier.

Source material: blood. The rearrangement links TRBV5-5 to TRBJ2-1, with 8 bases lining up with TRBD1. This sequence originates from a man under 40 with Graves' ophthalmopathy. The CDR3, as DNA: TGTGCCAGCAGTTTTGACAGGGGTGAGCAGTTCTTC. It translates to CASSFDRGEQFF.